These 26 T cell receptor beta chains originate from one sample sequenced in a study of CD8+ T cells in alopecia areata. cDNA serving as the sequencing template came from extracted, reverse transcribed RNA. The protocol was immunoSEQ multiplex PCR, while the TCRdb copy is restricted to in-frame clones and leaves out a portion. Of about 140,000 clones listed, 86% are singletons. Treatment given: oral pan-JAK inhibitor, 5-10 mg twice daily. The sequencing used CD8+ T cells sorted from blood, collected at week 4, from a patient treated with tofacitinib. The receptors here all came from a human donor with alopecia areata.

The chain joins TRBV11-2 to TRBJ1-2; D perhaps matches TRBD1 (5 bases). V was clipped by 5 bases and J by 8 bases, with 21 bases between them. CDR3 length: 15 amino acids. In germline, CDR1 is SGHAT, CDR2 FQNNGV. CDR3 sequence reads: CASSTYRDPVRGYTF. The CDR3 DNA reads TGTGCCAGCAGCACCTACCGGGACCCGGTTCGAGGCTACACCTTC.

The chain joins TRBV7-9 to TRBJ2-4; no reliable D call. V was trimmed by 1 base and J by 6 bases, leaving 4 bases between them. The CDR3 is 12 amino acids. CDR1 and CDR2 from the germline V gene are SEHNR and FQNEAQ (reference sequence). CDR3 nucleotides: TGTGCCAGCAGCTTAGGCGCAAACATTCAGTACTTC. Its translation is CASSLGANIQYF.

The chain is built from TRBV6-5 and TRBJ2-1, with TRBD2 matching over 7 bases. CDR3 length equals 13 residues. After removal of 7 bases from V and 9 bases from J, the junction contained 9 bases not matched to a gene. The germline gives CDR1 MNHEY, CDR2 SVGAGI. In DNA form, the CDR3 reads TGTGCCAGCACCCTCGGGAGCGGGACTGAGCAGTTCTTC. Amino acid sequence: CASTLGSGTEQFF.

This chain links TRBV5-1 with TRBJ2-7, with a possible D match to TRBD1 (6 bases). The V and J ends lost 4 bases and 2 bases respectively, with 10 bases between them. The CDR3 runs 13 residues. CDR1 and CDR2 from the germline V gene are SGHRS and YFSETQ. CDR3 region: CASSRTGTYEQYF. CDR3 DNA: TGCGCCAGCAGCAGAACAGGGACCTACGAGCAGTACTTC.

The chain uses TRBV11-2 and TRBJ1-1, with 8 positions matching TRBD1. From germline, CDR1 is SGHAT and CDR2 FQNNGV. The CDR3 is 15 amino acids. Trimming removed 5 bases from V and 4 bases from J; junction bases left unmatched: 9. CDR3 amino acids: CASSTTGGGGTEAFF. Written as DNA, the CDR3 is TGTGCCAGCAGCACCACAGGGGGTGGCGGCACTGAAGCTTTCTTT.

The chain employs TRBV18 and TRBJ1-2; no definite D call. V was cut by 5 bases and J by 7 bases, with 17 bases left in between. The CDR3 totals 14 residues. The germline V gene has CDR1 KGHSH and CDR2 LQKENI. The CDR3 protein is CASSTDEGWAGYTF. CDR3 DNA: TGTGCCAGCTCAACGGATGAGGGTTGGGCTGGCTACACCTTC.

This chain links TRBV2 with TRBJ2-3; 11 positions agree with TRBD2. The ends lost 3 bases at V and 4 bases at J; junction bases unmatched: 6. Germline V gene lookup returns CDR1 SNHLY and CDR2 FYNNEI. The CDR3 sequence is 16 residues long. CDR3 sequence reads: CASSEILAGGPDTQYF. CDR3 coding DNA: TGTGCCAGCAGTGAGATTCTAGCGGGAGGCCCAGATACGCAGTATTTT.

The V and J genes are TRBV29-1 and TRBJ2-3; weak D call: TRBD1 (5 bases). Trimming took off 5 bases at V and 0 bases at J, with 9 bases between the two ends. This CDR3 has 13 residues. Per germline, CDR1 SQVTM and CDR2 ANQGSEA. The CDR3 DNA reads as TGCAGCGTTTTTACAGGAAGCACAGATACGCAGTATTTT. Amino acids: CSVFTGSTDTQYF.

The genes are TRBV5-6 and TRBJ2-1; 7 nucleotides align to TRBD1. The V and J ends lost 4 bases and 2 bases, in that order; junction bases with no gene match: 3. The CDR3 spans 14 residues. CDR1 SGHDT and CDR2 YYEEEE come from the germline V gene. In nucleotides, the CDR3 is TGTGCCAGCAGCCACAGGGGTCCCTACAATGAGCAGTTCTTC. It is translated as CASSHRGPYNEQFF. The variable domain in full, with the rest retrieved from reference TRBV5-6 and TRBJ2-1, is DAGVTQSPTHLIKTRGQQVTLRCSPKSGHDTVSWYQQALGQGPQFIFQYYEEEERQRGNFPDRFSGHQFPNYSSELNVNALLLGDSALYLCASSHRGPYNEQFFGPGTRLTVL.

J is TRBJ2-1 and V is TRBV29-1, with 8 bases identical to TRBD2. The V segment lost 6 bases and the J segment 3 bases; nucleotides outside the gene matches: 10. This CDR3 region has 15 residues. CDR1 and CDR2 from the germline V gene are SQVTM and ANQGSEA. The CDR3 here is CSVSGRDSFYNEQFF. CDR3 nucleotide sequence: TGCAGCGTCTCCGGGAGGGATAGTTTCTACAATGAGCAGTTCTTC.

The chain carries TRBV2 and TRBJ2-7; no clear D gene. V was shortened by 8 bases and J by 2 bases, with 16 bases between the two germline ends. Germline-derived CDR1 and CDR2 are SNHLY and FYNNEI. This CDR3 has 14 amino acids. The CDR3: CASLPLERTYEQYF. The CDR3 DNA follows: TGTGCCAGCCTACCCCTAGAAAGGACCTACGAGCAGTACTTC.

V and J are TRBV11-2 and TRBJ2-3; 8 bases fit TRBD2. Germline V gene data show CDR1 as SGHAT and CDR2 as FQNNGV. V trimming: 1 base; J trimming: 3 bases; junction bases outside the gene matches: 3. This CDR3 spans 15 amino acids. The CDR3 here is CASSLVAGRTDTQYF. The CDR3 nucleotides are TGTGCCAGCAGCTTAGTAGCGGGGAGAACAGATACGCAGTATTTT.

The rearrangement links TRBV4-1 to TRBJ1-1; D perhaps matches TRBD1 (5 bases). Between the trimmed V and J ends, which lost 1 base and 0 bases, there was a span of 15 bases. The CDR3 length is 17 residues. Germline lookup yields CDR1 MGHRA and CDR2 YSYEKL. CDR3 region: CASSQAGGVVMNTEAFF. The CDR3 DNA sequence: TGCGCCAGCAGCCAAGCTGGGGGGGTAGTCATGAACACTGAAGCTTTCTTT.

The chain recombines TRBV5-1 with TRBJ2-3; 12 bases are shared with TRBD1. Losses at the gene ends were 4 bases for V and 5 bases for J; bases not matched to a gene: 5. The CDR3 totals 15 residues. The germline V gene has CDR1 SGHRS and CDR2 YFSETQ. CDR3 protein: CASSGTGGVGDTQYF. CDR3 DNA sequence: TGCGCCAGCAGCGGGACAGGGGGCGTGGGAGATACGCAGTATTTT.

The chain has TRBV6-5 and TRBJ2-2; 8 bases agree with TRBD1. The junction had 6 bases not matched to a gene; V was cut back by 2 bases and J by 4 bases. Germline V gene data show CDR1 as MNHEY and CDR2 as SVGAGI. CDR3 length: 16 amino acids. DNA for the CDR3: TGTGCCAGCAGTTACACGGCAGGGGGCTCCACCGGGGAGCTGTTTTTT. Translated: CASSYTAGGSTGELFF.

This clone was seen only once. The J gene is TRBJ2-1, the V gene TRBV5-5; D gene unclear. This CDR3 has 11 amino acids. Between the trimmed V and J ends, which lost 0 bases and 9 bases, there was a span of 4 bases. Germline lookup yields CDR1 SGHKS and CDR2 YYEKEE (reference sequence). The CDR3 region has the DNA TGTGCCAGCAGCTTGGCCCGTGAGCAGTTCTTC. This sequence encodes CASSLAREQFF.

The chain recombines TRBV5-8 with TRBJ1-1; 7 positions agree with TRBD1. The CDR3 is 16 amino acids. The J segment lost 0 bases and the V segment lost 0 bases, leaving 5 bases of the junction unmatched. Looked up from germline, CDR1 is SGHTS and CDR2 is YDEGEE. This CDR3 reads CASSLAAGGLNTEAFF. The CDR3 DNA follows: TGTGCCAGCAGCTTGGCGGCAGGGGGGTTGAACACTGAAGCTTTCTTT.

The chain links TRBV27 to TRBJ2-1, with D unclear. Germline V CDR1 and CDR2: MNHEY, SMNVEV (reference sequence). This CDR3 is built from 14 residues. Deletions cut 2 bases from V and 5 bases from J, with 10 bases between. The CDR3 region is CASSLLNGHNEQFF. CDR3 in DNA: TGTGCCAGCAGTTTACTAAACGGTCACAATGAGCAGTTCTTC.

The chain links TRBV10-3 to TRBJ2-3; 8 positions agree with TRBD2. Looked up from germline, CDR1 is ENHRY and CDR2 is SYGVKD. J was trimmed by 8 bases and V by 11 bases; bases with no gene match: 6. CDR3 size: 11 residues. CDR3 bases: TGTGCCGCCGGGAGGGCCGGTACGCAGTATTTT. It specifies CAAGRAGTQYF.

Only a few counts were recorded for this clone. This sample also contains other DNA sequences that code for the same CDR3. The V and J genes are TRBV29-1 and TRBJ2-7, with 8 bases lining up with TRBD1. After removal of 6 bases from V and 1 base from J, the junction contained 5 bases not matched to a gene. Germline CDR1 is SQVTM and CDR2 is ANQGSEA. The CDR3 is 13 residues long. CDR3 in DNA: TGCAGCGTGGTCGACAGGGGTTCCTACGAGCAGTACTTC. Protein sequence: CSVVDRGSYEQYF.

This clone appeared a few times. Other DNA sequences of this sample code for an identical CDR3. The CDR3 DNA reads TGTGCCTGGAGTGTTGCTTACGAGCAGTACTTC. Residues: CAWSVAYEQYF. The rearrangement uses TRBV30 and TRBJ2-7; D uncertain. The CDR3 sequence is 11 residues long. Per the germline V gene, CDR1 is GTSNPN and CDR2 is SVGIG (reference sequence). Trimming shortened V by 0 bases and J by 4 bases, and 4 bases separated the two germline ends.

The chain carries TRBV30 and TRBJ2-1, with D maybe TRBD1 (5 bases). The CDR3 has 12 residues. Per germline, CDR1 GTSNPN and CDR2 SVGIG (reference sequence). V lost 1 base and J lost 7, with 8 bases in between. The CDR3 DNA reads as TGTGCCTGGAGTGAAGGGGTTAATGAGCAGTTCTTC. This codes for CAWSEGVNEQFF.

This sequence joins TRBV30 and TRBJ2-1; no firm D call. The V gene's germline CDR1 is GTSNPN and CDR2 SVGIG (reference sequence). The germline V and J ends were trimmed by 2 bases and 9 bases, with 8 bases remaining between them. The CDR3 spans 11 residues. The CDR3 region is CAWSPLGEQFF. CDR3 nucleotides: TGTGCCTGGAGTCCCCTTGGTGAGCAGTTCTTC.

The V and J genes are TRBV27 and TRBJ2-2; D is ambiguous. Germline loops: CDR1 MNHEY, CDR2 SMNVEV (reference sequence). The CDR3 sequence is 11 residues long. Trimming removed 4 bases from V and 4 bases from J, with 1 base in between. In DNA, the CDR3 is TGTGCCAGCAGTTCCACCGGGGAGCTGTTTTTT. Translating it yields CASSSTGELFF.

The CDR3 is CAWSGQDFYNEQFF. The DNA of the CDR3 is TGTGCCTGGAGTGGACAGGACTTCTACAATGAGCAGTTCTTC. The chain links TRBV30 to TRBJ2-1; a weak D match, TRBD1 (6 bases). Germline CDR1 GTSNPN, CDR2 SVGIG (reference sequence). V was clipped by 1 base and J by 3 bases, with 10 bases between them. This CDR3 contains 14 residues.

The chain has TRBV7-3 and TRBJ2-2; D not resolved. The CDR3 consists of 12 residues. Trimming pared 6 bases from V and 5 bases from J, leaving 7 bases between. Looked up from germline, CDR1 is SGHTA and CDR2 is FQGTGA. CDR3 DNA sequence: TGTGCCAGCAGTCTAAAGACCGGGGAGCTGTTTTTT. Encoded protein: CASSLKTGELFF.